This TCR beta chain was recorded in a study of T cells after yellow fever vaccination. About the research overall: When fractions had low cell numbers, they were prepared with SMART-Seq v4 Ultra Low Input. General study results and limits: Once the booster was given, most primary-vaccination clones reappeared, at just over 95% for CD4 and 88% for CD8.

In regard to this clonotype: The antigen remains undetermined.

The 5'RACE template-switching step produced TCR cDNA and added a universal primer site and UMIs. Using its own MiXCR run on the 5' RACE reads, TCRdb lists one record per CDR3 protein. The sample shows 65,000 to 90,000 distinct CDR3 sequences, just under 8% of them seen only once. The germline gives CDR1 SGHDN, CDR2 FVKESK. There are 15 residues in the CDR3. V lost 9 bases and J 2 bases, leaving 18 bases between the germline ends. The chain employs TRBV14 and TRBJ2-3; D unresolved. The TCR sequence derives from a man aged 25 to 40 who received the YFV17D yellow fever vaccine. The material sequenced was CD8+ T cells sorted from PBMCs, taken on the day of the yellow fever booster vaccination. CDR3 sequence (DNA): TGTGCCAGTAACCTCCCCCGGGCGGCCACAGATACGCAGTATTTT. Amino acids: CASNLPRAATDTQYF.